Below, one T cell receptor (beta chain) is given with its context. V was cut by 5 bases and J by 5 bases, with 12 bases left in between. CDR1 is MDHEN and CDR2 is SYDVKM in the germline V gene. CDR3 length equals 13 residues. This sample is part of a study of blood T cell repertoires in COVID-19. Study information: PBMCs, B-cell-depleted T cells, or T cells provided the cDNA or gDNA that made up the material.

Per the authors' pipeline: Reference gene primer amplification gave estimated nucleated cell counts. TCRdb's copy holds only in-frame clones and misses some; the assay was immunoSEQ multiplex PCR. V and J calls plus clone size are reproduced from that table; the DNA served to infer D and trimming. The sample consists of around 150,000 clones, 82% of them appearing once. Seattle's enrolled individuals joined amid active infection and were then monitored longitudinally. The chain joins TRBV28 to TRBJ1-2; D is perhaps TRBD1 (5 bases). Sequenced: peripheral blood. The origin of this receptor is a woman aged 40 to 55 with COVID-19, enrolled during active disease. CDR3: CASSSTGTYGYTF. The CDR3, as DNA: TGTGCCAGCAGTAGTACGGGGACTTATGGCTACACCTTC.